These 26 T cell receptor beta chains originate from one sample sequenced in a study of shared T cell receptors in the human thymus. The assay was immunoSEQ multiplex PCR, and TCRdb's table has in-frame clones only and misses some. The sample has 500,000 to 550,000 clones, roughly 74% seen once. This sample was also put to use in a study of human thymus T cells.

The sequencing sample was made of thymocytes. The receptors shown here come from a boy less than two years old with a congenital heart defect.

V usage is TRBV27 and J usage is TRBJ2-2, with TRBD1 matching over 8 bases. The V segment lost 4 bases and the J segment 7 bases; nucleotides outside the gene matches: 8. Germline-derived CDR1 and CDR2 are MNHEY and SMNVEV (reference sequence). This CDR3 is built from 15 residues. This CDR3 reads CASSSFSQGVGELFF. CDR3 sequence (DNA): TGTGCCAGCAGTTCTTTTTCACAGGGGGTCGGGGAGCTGTTTTTT.

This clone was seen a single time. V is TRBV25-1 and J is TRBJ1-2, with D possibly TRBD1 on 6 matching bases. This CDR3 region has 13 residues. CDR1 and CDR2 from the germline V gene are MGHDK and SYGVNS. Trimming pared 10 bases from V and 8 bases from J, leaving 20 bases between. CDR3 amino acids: CATSDSRALGYTF. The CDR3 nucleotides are TGTGCCACTTCGGACAGTCGGGCGCTAGGCTACACCTTC.

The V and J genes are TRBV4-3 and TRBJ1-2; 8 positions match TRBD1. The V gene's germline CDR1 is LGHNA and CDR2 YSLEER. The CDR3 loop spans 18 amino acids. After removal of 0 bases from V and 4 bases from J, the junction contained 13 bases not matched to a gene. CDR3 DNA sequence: TGCGCCAGCAGCCAAGATCGCAGGGGGCTTAAGGGCCTCTATGGCTACACCTTC. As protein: CASSQDRRGLKGLYGYTF.

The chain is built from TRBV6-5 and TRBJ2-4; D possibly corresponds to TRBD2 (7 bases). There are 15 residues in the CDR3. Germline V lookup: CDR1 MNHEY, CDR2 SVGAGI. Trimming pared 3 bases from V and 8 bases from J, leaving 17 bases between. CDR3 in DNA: TGTGCCAGCAGTTATGTGGGCAGGGGAGGGTACATTCAGTACTTC. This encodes CASSYVGRGGYIQYF.

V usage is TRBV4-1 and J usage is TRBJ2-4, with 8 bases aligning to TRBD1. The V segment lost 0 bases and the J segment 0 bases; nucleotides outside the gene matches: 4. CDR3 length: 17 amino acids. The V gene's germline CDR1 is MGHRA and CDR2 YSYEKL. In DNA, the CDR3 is TGCGCCAGCAGCCAAGATCCAGGGGGCGAAGCCAAAAACATTCAGTACTTC. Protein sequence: CASSQDPGGEAKNIQYF.

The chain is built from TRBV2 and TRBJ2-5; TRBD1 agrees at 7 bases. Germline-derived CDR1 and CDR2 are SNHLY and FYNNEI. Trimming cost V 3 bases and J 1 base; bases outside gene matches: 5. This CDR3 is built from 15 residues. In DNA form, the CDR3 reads TGTGCCAGCAGTGAGGTTGACAGGGTCCAAGAGACCCAGTACTTC. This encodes CASSEVDRVQETQYF. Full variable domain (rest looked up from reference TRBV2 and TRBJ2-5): EPEVTQTPSHQVTQMGQEVILRCVPISNHLYFYWYRQILGQKVEFLVSFYNNEISEKSEIFDDQFSVERPDGSNFTLKIRSTKLEDSAMYFCASSEVDRVQETQYFGPGTRLLVL.

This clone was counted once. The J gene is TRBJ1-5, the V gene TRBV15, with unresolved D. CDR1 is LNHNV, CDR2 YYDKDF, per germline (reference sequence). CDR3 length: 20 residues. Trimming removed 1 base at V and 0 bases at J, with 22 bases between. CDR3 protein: CATSRGKVGSRENSNQPQHF. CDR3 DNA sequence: TGTGCCACCAGCAGAGGTAAGGTGGGCAGTAGAGAAAATAGCAATCAGCCCCAGCATTTT.

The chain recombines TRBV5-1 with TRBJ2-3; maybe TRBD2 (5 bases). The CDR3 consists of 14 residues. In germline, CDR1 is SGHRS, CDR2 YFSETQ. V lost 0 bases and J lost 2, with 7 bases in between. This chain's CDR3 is CASSLGEPTDTQYF. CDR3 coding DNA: TGCGCCAGCAGCTTGGGGGAGCCCACAGATACGCAGTATTTT. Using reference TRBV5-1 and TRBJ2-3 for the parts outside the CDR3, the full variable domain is KAGVTQTPRYLIKTRGQQVTLSCSPISGHRSVSWYQQTPGQGLQFLFEYFSETQRNKGNFPGRFSGRQFSNSRSEMNVSTLELGDSALYLCASSLGEPTDTQYFGPGTRLTVL.

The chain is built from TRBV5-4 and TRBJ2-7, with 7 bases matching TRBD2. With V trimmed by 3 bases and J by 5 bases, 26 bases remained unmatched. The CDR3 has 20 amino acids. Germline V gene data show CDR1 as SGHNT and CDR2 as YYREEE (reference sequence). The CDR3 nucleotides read TGTGCCAGCAGCTCCCTGGCAGGTGAGACTAGCAGGAGTAGTTACAACGAGCAGTACTTC. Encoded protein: CASSSLAGETSRSSYNEQYF.

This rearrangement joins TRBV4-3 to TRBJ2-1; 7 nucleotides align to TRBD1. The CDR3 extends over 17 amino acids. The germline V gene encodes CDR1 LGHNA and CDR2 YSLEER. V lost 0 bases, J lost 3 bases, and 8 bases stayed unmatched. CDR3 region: CASSQEGSGGVYNEQFF. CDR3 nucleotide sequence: TGCGCCAGCAGCCAAGAGGGCTCAGGGGGAGTCTACAATGAGCAGTTCTTC.

For the CDR3, the DNA is TGTGCCAGCAGCCCCGGTCAGAGGAGAAACTATGGCTACACCTTC. Translating gives CASSPGQRRNYGYTF. V is TRBV7-9 and J is TRBJ1-2, with D uncertain. Per germline, CDR1 SEHNR and CDR2 FQNEAQ (reference sequence). The CDR3 spans 15 residues. The V end lost 5 bases, the J end lost 2 bases, and 15 bases lay between the germline ends. Full variable domain (outside the CDR3, taken from reference TRBV7-9 and TRBJ1-2): DTGVSQNPRHKITKRGQNVTFRCDPISEHNRLYWYRQTLGQGPEFLTYFQNEAQLEKSRLLSDRFSAERPKGSFSTLEIQRTEQGDSAMYLCASSPGQRRNYGYTFGSGTRLTVV.

This CDR3 is CASSPGGSGRKNEQFF. The DNA for the CDR3 is TGCGCCAGCAGCCCGGGGGGTAGCGGGAGAAAAAATGAGCAGTTCTTC. The rearrangement joins TRBV4-1 to TRBJ2-1, with 9 positions matching TRBD2. CDR1 and CDR2 (germline): MGHRA, YSYEKL. V was clipped by 4 bases and J by 7 bases; unmatched bases: 11. The CDR3 runs to 16 residues.

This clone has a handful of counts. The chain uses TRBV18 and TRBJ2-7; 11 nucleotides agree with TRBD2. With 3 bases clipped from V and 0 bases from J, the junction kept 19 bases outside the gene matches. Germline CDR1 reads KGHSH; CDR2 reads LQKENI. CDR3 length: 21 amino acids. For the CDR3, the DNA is TGTGCCAGCTCACCTAAAATCCTTAAGGATCTGACTAGCGGGACCTCCTACGAGCAGTACTTC. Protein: CASSPKILKDLTSGTSYEQYF.

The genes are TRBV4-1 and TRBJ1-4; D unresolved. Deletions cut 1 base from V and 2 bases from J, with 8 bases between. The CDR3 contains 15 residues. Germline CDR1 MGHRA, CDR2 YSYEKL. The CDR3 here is CASSQAPGTNEKLFF. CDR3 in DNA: TGCGCCAGCAGCCAAGCCCCGGGGACTAATGAAAAACTGTTTTTT.

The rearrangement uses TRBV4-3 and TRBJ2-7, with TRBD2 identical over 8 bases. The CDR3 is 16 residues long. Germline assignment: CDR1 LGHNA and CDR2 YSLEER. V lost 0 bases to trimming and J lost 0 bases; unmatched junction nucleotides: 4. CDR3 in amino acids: CASSQDLSGSSYEQYF. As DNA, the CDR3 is TGCGCCAGCAGCCAAGATCTGAGCGGGAGCTCCTACGAGCAGTACTTC.

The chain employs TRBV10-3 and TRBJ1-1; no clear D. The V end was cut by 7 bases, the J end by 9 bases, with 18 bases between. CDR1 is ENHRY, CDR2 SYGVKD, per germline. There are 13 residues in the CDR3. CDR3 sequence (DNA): TGTGCCATCACCCCCGCAGCCGGGGAAAAAGCTTTCTTT. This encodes CAITPAAGEKAFF.

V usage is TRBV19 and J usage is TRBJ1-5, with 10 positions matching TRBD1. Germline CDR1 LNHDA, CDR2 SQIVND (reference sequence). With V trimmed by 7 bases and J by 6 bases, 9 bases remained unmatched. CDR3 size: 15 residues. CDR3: CASNPDRGRGQPQHF. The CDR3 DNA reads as TGTGCCAGTAACCCCGACAGGGGGCGCGGTCAGCCCCAGCATTTT. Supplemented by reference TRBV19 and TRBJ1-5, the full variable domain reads DGGITQSPKYLFRKEGQNVTLSCEQNLNHDAMYWYRQDPGQGLRLIYYSQIVNDFQKGDIAEGYSVSREKKESFPLTVTSAQKNPTAFYLCASNPDRGRGQPQHFGDGTRLSIL.

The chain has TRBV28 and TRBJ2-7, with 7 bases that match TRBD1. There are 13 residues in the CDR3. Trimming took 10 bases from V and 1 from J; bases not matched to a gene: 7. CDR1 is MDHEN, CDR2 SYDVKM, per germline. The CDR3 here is CATSRTGSYEQYF. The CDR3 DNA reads TGTGCCACCTCCCGGACAGGTTCCTACGAGCAGTACTTC.

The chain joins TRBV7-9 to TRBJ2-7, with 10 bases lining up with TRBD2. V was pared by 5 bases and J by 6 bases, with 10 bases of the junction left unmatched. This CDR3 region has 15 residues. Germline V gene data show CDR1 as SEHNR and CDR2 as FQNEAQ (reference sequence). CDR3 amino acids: CASSLPSPSGSEQYF. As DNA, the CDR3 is TGTGCCAGCAGCCTCCCTAGTCCTAGCGGGAGCGAGCAGTACTTC.

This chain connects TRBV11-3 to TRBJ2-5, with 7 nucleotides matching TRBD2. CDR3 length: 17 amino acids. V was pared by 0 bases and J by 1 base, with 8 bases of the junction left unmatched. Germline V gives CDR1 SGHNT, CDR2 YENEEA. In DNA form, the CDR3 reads TGTGCCAGCAGCTTAGATGAGACCGGACTAGTCCAAGAGACCCAGTACTTC. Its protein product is CASSLDETGLVQETQYF.

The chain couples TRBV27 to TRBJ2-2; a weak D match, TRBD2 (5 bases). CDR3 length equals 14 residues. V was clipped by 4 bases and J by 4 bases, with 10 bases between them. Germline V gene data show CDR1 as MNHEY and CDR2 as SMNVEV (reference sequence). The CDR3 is CASSSGISTGELFF. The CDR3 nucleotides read TGTGCCAGCAGTTCCGGGATCTCCACCGGGGAGCTGTTTTTT.

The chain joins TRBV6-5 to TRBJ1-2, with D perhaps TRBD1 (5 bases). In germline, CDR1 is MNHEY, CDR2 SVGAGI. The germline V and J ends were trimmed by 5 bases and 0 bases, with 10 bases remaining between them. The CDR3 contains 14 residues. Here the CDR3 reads CASSPPGANYGYTF. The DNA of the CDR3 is TGTGCCAGCAGTCCCCCGGGGGCTAACTATGGCTACACCTTC.

In nucleotides, the CDR3 is TGTGCCAGCAGTGGGCCCAGACAGGGGTACCAAGAGACCCAGTACTTC. It translates to CASSGPRQGYQETQYF. The chain is built from TRBV25-1 and TRBJ2-5; 8 bases are shared with TRBD1. V dropped 4 bases and J dropped 0; count of bases not matched to a gene: 7. CDR1 is MGHDK, CDR2 SYGVNS, per germline. This CDR3 is 16 amino acids long.

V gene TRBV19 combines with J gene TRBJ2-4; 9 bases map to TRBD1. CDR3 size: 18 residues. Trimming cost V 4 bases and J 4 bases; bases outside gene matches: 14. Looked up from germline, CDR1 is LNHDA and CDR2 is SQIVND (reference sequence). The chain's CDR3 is CASSTGQGMGNPKNIQYF. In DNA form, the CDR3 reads TGTGCCAGTAGTACGGGACAGGGAATGGGGAACCCAAAAAACATTCAGTACTTC.

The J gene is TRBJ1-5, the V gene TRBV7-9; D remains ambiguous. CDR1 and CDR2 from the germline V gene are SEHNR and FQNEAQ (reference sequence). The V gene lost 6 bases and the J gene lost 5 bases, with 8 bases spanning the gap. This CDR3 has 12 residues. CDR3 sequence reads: CASRMEDQPQHF. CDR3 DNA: TGTGCCAGCAGAATGGAGGATCAGCCCCAGCATTTT. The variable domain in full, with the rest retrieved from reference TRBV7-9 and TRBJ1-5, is DTGVSQNPRHKITKRGQNVTFRCDPISEHNRLYWYRQTLGQGPEFLTYFQNEAQLEKSRLLSDRFSAERPKGSFSTLEIQRTEQGDSAMYLCASRMEDQPQHFGDGTRLSIL.

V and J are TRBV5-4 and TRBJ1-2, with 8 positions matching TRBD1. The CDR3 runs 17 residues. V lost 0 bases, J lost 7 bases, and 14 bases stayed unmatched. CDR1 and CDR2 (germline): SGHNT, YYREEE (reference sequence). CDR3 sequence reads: CASSLGISGRGPGGYTF. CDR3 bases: TGTGCCAGCAGCTTGGGGATTAGTGGCAGGGGGCCGGGTGGCTACACCTTC.